This entry concerns a single TCR beta chain. The data originate from a study of blood T cell repertoires in COVID-19. The CDR3 length is 13 residues. Germline V lookup: CDR1 WNHNN, CDR2 SYGVQD (reference sequence). V lost 7 bases and J 0 bases, leaving 8 bases between the germline ends. Original methodology: Nucleated cell number was recorded as an estimate derived from reference gene primer amplification. Assay used: immunoSEQ multiplex PCR; TCRdb lists only in-frame clones, some missing. The V and J calls and clone size come from that table; D and trimming were worked out from the DNA. The table has some 330,000 clones, under 90% seen once. Recruitment covered roughly 22 US areas and drew participants whose ages spanned roughly 18 to 100 years. Cohort 3 recovery required two negative PCRs, clearance, or symptom resolution.

The TCR sequence derives from a man aged 25 to 45 who had recovered from COVID-19. The sample was PBMCs or T cells enriched from blood (not recorded which). The chain has TRBV10-1 and TRBJ2-3; D not resolved. CDR3 sequence (DNA): TGCGCCAGCACCCGTACTAGCACAGATACGCAGTATTTT. Translating it yields CASTRTSTDTQYF.